Below, 19 T cell receptor beta chains from the same sample are listed, as sequenced in a study of cytomegalovirus exposure and HLA in healthy donors. The PCR contained 60 Vbeta and 13 Jbeta primers. Repertoires were generated with immunoSEQ multiplex PCR, while TCRdb's copy carries only in-frame clones and drops some. The sample shows about 160,000 clones, around 83% of them seen only once. Source material: PBMCs. The receptors here all came from a man in his late teens or twenties in good health and CMV-seropositive.

The chain combines TRBV6-5 with TRBJ1-5; perhaps TRBD1 as D (5 bases). From germline, CDR1 is MNHEY and CDR2 SVGAGI. The CDR3 consists of 14 residues. Trimming removed 6 bases at V and 7 bases at J, with 16 bases between. The DNA of the CDR3 is TGTGCCAGCAGGGGTAGCGGGGCGTTACAGCCCCAGCATTTT. This sequence encodes CASRGSGALQPQHF.

The rearrangement joins TRBV5-4 to TRBJ1-4; 10 bases align to TRBD1. The CDR3 contains 17 residues. The germline V gene encodes CDR1 SGHNT and CDR2 YYREEE (reference sequence). The J segment lost 5 bases and the V segment lost 2 bases, leaving 9 bases of the junction unmatched. The CDR3 loop reads CASSLAGQGFLNEKLFF. CDR3 DNA sequence: TGTGCCAGCAGCTTAGCGGGACAGGGGTTCCTGAATGAAAAACTGTTTTTT.

This chain links TRBV6-6 with TRBJ1-2; D perhaps matches TRBD1 (5 bases). This CDR3 comprises 15 residues. Trimming removed 6 bases at V and 7 bases at J, with 21 bases between. CDR1 and CDR2 (germline): MNHNY, SVGAGI (reference sequence). The chain's CDR3 is CASSLAGNLFRGYTF. CDR3 coding DNA: TGTGCCAGCAGCCTCGCAGGGAATCTATTTCGTGGCTACACCTTC.

This chain joins TRBV2 and TRBJ2-5, with TRBD2 as a possible D gene (5 bases). Germline-derived CDR1 and CDR2 are SNHLY and FYNNEI. There are 15 residues in the CDR3. Trimming pared 8 bases from V and 0 bases from J, leaving 16 bases between. DNA for the CDR3: TGTGCCAGCTGGTCGTTAGAGGGATACCAAGAGACCCAGTACTTC. It is translated as CASWSLEGYQETQYF.

V usage is TRBV5-6 and J usage is TRBJ2-5; D unresolved. Deletions cut 0 bases from V and 5 bases from J, with 20 bases between. Germline V gives CDR1 SGHDT, CDR2 YYEEEE. The CDR3 is 17 residues long. CDR3 amino acids: CASSLGPLLSLSETQYF. The CDR3 DNA is TGTGCCAGCAGCTTGGGGCCTTTACTATCGCTTAGTGAGACCCAGTACTTC.

Only one count was recorded for this clone. This chain joins TRBV29-1 and TRBJ1-1; D might be TRBD1 (6 bases). The length of the CDR3 is 12 residues. The ends were cut back, 6 bases at V and 0 bases at J, with 8 bases in the middle. Germline-derived CDR1 and CDR2 are SQVTM and ANQGSEA. DNA of the CDR3: TGCAGCGTAGGACAGATGAACACTGAAGCTTTCTTT. Translation: CSVGQMNTEAFF.

This chain links TRBV7-2 with TRBJ1-4; D gene ambiguous. The length of the CDR3 is 12 residues. Trimming shortened V by 2 bases and J by 10 bases, and 8 bases separated the two germline ends. CDR1 SGHTA and CDR2 FQGNSA come from the germline V gene. Here the CDR3 DNA reads TGTGCCAGCAGCTTAAGGGAGGGAAAACTGTTTTTT. As protein: CASSLREGKLFF.

The chain is built from TRBV30 and TRBJ2-1; D ambiguous. Germline V lookup: CDR1 GTSNPN, CDR2 SVGIG (reference sequence). The CDR3 loop spans 14 amino acids. The V gene lost 5 bases and the J gene lost 8 bases, with 19 bases spanning the gap. CDR3 sequence: CAWGPETSFDEQFF. The CDR3 DNA follows: TGTGCCTGGGGCCCGGAGACGTCTTTTGATGAGCAGTTCTTC.

The sample holds a few counts of this clone. The gene calls are TRBV10-1 and TRBJ2-7, with no clear D. CDR1 and CDR2 from the germline V gene are WNHNN and SYGVQD (reference sequence). V was shortened by 3 bases and J by 2 bases, with 11 bases between the two germline ends. The length of the CDR3 is 14 residues. In DNA form, the CDR3 reads TGCGCCAGCAGTGAACCCCGGTCTACCTACGAGCAGTACTTC. This encodes CASSEPRSTYEQYF.

The chain links TRBV9 to TRBJ1-5; 8 bases match TRBD1. The length of the CDR3 is 15 residues. Unmatched junction bases numbered 11, after V lost 4 bases and J lost 8 bases. Germline values: CDR1 SGDLS, CDR2 YYNGEE. CDR3 amino acids: CASSPGQVVAEPQHF. The CDR3 bases are TGTGCCAGCAGCCCGGGACAGGTAGTAGCGGAGCCCCAGCATTTT.

In this sample, this clone turned up once. The chain couples TRBV19 to TRBJ2-1; 8 bases align to TRBD2. This CDR3 comprises 15 residues. Per the germline V gene, CDR1 is LNHDA and CDR2 is SQIVND (reference sequence). V lost 0 bases and J lost 7; bases outside the gene matches: 5. The CDR3 nucleotides read TGTGCCAGTAGTATAGACAGCGGGGGTATAAATGAGCAGTTCTTC. Its protein is CASSIDSGGINEQFF.

The chain links TRBV4-3 to TRBJ2-3, with 10 nucleotides matching TRBD1. The length of the CDR3 is 16 residues. The V segment lost 1 base and the J segment 3 bases; nucleotides outside the gene matches: 4. The V gene's germline CDR1 is LGHNA and CDR2 YSLEER. CDR3 amino acids: CASSQVRDRGTDTQYF. The CDR3 coding sequence is TGCGCCAGCAGCCAAGTCCGGGACAGGGGAACAGATACGCAGTATTTT.

This clone was picked up one time. The chain joins TRBV6-5 to TRBJ2-3; TRBD1 matches at 11 bases. Germline V gene sequence: CDR1 MNHEY, CDR2 SVGAGI. Unmatched junction bases numbered 5, after V lost 4 bases and J lost 2 bases. The CDR3 has 16 amino acids. The CDR3 nucleotides read TGTGCCAGCAGTTCCGGGACAGGGGGGACCACAGATACGCAGTATTTT. It codes for CASSSGTGGTTDTQYF.

This chain connects TRBV5-8 to TRBJ2-5, with D unclear. CDR1 SGHTS and CDR2 YDEGEE come from the germline V gene. The CDR3 has 11 amino acids. Trimming shortened V by 0 bases and J by 7 bases, and 4 bases separated the two germline ends. The CDR3 loop is CASSLVGTQYF. CDR3 bases: TGTGCCAGCAGCTTGGTCGGGACCCAGTACTTC. Full variable domain (outside the CDR3, taken from reference TRBV5-8 and TRBJ2-5): EAGVTQSPTHLIKTRGQQATLRCSPISGHTSVYWYQQALGLGLQFLLWYDEGEERNRGNFPPRFSGRQFPNYSSELNVNALELEDSALYLCASSLVGTQYFGPGTRLLVL.

The gene calls are TRBV11-2 and TRBJ2-5, with D possibly matching TRBD1 (5 bases). The CDR3 loop spans 13 amino acids. Trimming stripped 2 bases from V and 1 base from J, with 5 bases between. Germline CDR1 SGHAT, CDR2 FQNNGV. The CDR3 here is CASSLQGQETQYF. The CDR3 bases are TGTGCCAGCAGCTTACAGGGCCAAGAGACCCAGTACTTC.

The chain combines TRBV7-2 with TRBJ1-2; 7 bases match TRBD1. There are 13 residues in the CDR3. Germline V gives CDR1 SGHTA, CDR2 FQGNSA. V shed 4 bases and J 4 bases; nucleotides not matched to a gene: 3. CDR3 DNA sequence: TGTGCCAGCAGCTACGACAGGGTCTATGGCTACACCTTC. Its protein product is CASSYDRVYGYTF.

The rearrangement joins TRBV19 to TRBJ2-7; 10 nucleotides line up with TRBD2. Trimming at V came to 3 bases and at J to 1 base, leaving 18 bases not matched to a gene. Germline V gene lookup returns CDR1 LNHDA and CDR2 SQIVND (reference sequence). There are 20 residues in the CDR3. CDR3 coding DNA: TGTGCCAGTAGTATGGTCCTTCTCTGGGCTAGCGGGGGTCGTTCCTACGAGCAGTACTTC. This codes for CASSMVLLWASGGRSYEQYF.

The CDR3 loop reads CASSLALGGAGVAFF. The CDR3 DNA sequence: TGTGCCAGCAGCTTAGCGCTAGGGGGGGCCGGGGTAGCTTTCTTT. The V and J genes are TRBV7-2 and TRBJ1-1; D may be TRBD1 (6 bases). The CDR3 consists of 15 residues. Germline assignment: CDR1 SGHTA and CDR2 FQGNSA. V lost 0 bases and J lost 10, with 18 bases in between.

This clone was observed a handful of times. This rearrangement joins TRBV2 to TRBJ2-1; the match to TRBD1 covers 7 bases. Trimming took 6 bases from V and 5 from J; bases not matched to a gene: 4. Germline V gives CDR1 SNHLY, CDR2 FYNNEI. The CDR3 runs to 13 residues. The CDR3 DNA reads TGTGCCAGCAGCGGGGACAGAAACAATGAGCAGTTCTTC. Protein product: CASSGDRNNEQFF. Combining the CDR3 with reference TRBV2 and TRBJ2-1 gives the whole variable domain EPEVTQTPSHQVTQMGQEVILRCVPISNHLYFYWYRQILGQKVEFLVSFYNNEISEKSEIFDDQFSVERPDGSNFTLKIRSTKLEDSAMYFCASSGDRNNEQFFGPGTRLTVL.